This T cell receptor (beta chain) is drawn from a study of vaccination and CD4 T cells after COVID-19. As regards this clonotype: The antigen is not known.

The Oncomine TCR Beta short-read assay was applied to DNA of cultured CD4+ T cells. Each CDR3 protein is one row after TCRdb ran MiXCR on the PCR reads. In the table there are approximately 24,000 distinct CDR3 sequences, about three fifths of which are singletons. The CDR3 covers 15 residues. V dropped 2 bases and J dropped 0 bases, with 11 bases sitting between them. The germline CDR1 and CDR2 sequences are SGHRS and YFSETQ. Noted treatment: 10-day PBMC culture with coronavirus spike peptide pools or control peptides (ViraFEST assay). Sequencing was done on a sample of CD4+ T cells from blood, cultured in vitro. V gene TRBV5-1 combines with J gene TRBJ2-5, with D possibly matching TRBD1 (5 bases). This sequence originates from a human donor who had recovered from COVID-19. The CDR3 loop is CASSFPDRNQETQYF. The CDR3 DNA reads TGCGCCAGCAGCTTCCCCGACAGAAACCAAGAGACCCAGTACTTC.